This T cell receptor beta chain was captured by sequencing in a study of cytomegalovirus exposure and HLA in healthy donors. A multiplex PCR was run with 60 Vbeta primers and 13 Jbeta primers. This table comes from immunoSEQ multiplex PCR, and its TCRdb copy is limited to in-frame clones, with some not included. Its listing shows about 40,000 clones. The V gene end was trimmed by 6 bases and the J gene end by 6 bases; junction bases not matched to a gene: 9. Germline assignment: CDR1 MNHEY and CDR2 SMNVEV (reference sequence). The CDR3 runs 16 residues. About this clone: Its matching antigen is unknown.

Study findings and constraints: Among TCR sequences, most were rare, though some public TCRs appeared in many donors. A later analysis reported that several of the most significant clusters appeared to be linked to common viral pathogens, among them Epstein-Barr virus. Analysis performed later found roughly 17,000 TCR beta sequences associated with HLA alleles at 0.05 false discovery rate. Among the sequence variants, a highly shared cluster was likely an artifact of sequencing.

The chain uses TRBV27 and TRBJ2-7; the match to TRBD2 covers 15 bases. The TCR sequence derives from a woman in her thirties in good health and CMV-seronegative. The sample was PBMCs. CDR3 nucleotides: TGTGCCAGCAGCTGGACTAGCGGGAGGGCTTTACCCGAGCAGTACTTC. Translating gives CASSWTSGRALPEQYF.